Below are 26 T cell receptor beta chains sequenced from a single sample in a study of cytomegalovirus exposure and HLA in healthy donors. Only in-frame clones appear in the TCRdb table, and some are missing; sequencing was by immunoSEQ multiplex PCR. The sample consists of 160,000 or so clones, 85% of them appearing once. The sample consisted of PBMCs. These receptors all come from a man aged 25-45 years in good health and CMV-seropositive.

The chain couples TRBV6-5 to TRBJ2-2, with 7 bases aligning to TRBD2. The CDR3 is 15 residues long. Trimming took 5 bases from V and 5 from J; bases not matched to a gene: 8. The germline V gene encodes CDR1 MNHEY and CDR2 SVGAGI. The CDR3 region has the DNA TGTGCCAGCAGTCTCCGGCTAGCGGAAACCGGGGAGCTGTTTTTT. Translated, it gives CASSLRLAETGELFF.

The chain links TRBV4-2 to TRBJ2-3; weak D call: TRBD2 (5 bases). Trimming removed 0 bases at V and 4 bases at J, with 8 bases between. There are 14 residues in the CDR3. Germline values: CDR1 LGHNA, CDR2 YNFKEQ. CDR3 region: CASSQDLEADTQYF. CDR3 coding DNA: TGTGCCAGCAGCCAAGACTTGGAGGCAGATACGCAGTATTTT.

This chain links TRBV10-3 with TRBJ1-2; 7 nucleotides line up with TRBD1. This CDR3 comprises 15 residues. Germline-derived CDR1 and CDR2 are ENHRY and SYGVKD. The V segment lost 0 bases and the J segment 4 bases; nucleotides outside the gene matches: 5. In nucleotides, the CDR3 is TGTGCCATCAGTGAGTCAGGGGGCTCAATCTATGGCTACACCTTC. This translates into CAISESGGSIYGYTF.

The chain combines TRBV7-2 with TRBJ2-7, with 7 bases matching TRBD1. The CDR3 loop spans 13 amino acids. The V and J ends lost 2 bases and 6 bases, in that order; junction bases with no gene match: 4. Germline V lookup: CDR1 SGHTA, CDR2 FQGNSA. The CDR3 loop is CASSLTGVREQYF. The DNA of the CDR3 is TGTGCCAGCAGCTTAACAGGGGTACGCGAGCAGTACTTC.

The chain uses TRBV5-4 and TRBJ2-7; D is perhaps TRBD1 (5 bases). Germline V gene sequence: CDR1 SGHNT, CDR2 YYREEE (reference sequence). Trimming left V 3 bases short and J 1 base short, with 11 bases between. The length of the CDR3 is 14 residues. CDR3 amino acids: CASSWEGASYEQYF. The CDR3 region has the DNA TGTGCCAGCAGCTGGGAAGGGGCGTCCTACGAGCAGTACTTC.

The CDR3 coding sequence is TGTGCCAGCAGCTCGCGTCACTATGGCTACACCTTC. Translating gives CASSSRHYGYTF. The chain combines TRBV5-6 with TRBJ1-2; D is unresolved. The CDR3 length is 12 residues. Germline V lookup: CDR1 SGHDT, CDR2 YYEEEE. With 3 bases removed from V and 3 bases from J, the gap between germline ends came to 6 bases.

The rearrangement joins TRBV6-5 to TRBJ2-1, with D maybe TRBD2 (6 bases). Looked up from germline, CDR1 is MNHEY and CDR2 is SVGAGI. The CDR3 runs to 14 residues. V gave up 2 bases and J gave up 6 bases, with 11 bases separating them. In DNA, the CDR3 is TGTGCCAGCAGTTACCTCGGGACTTCCAATGAGCAGTTCTTC. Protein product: CASSYLGTSNEQFF.

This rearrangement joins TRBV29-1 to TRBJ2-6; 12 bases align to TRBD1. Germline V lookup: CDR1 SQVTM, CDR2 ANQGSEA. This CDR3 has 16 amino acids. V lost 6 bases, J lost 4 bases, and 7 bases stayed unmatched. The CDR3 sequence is CSVRGQGAGGANVLTF. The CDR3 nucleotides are TGCAGCGTCAGGGGACAGGGGGCGGGCGGGGCCAACGTCCTGACTTTC.

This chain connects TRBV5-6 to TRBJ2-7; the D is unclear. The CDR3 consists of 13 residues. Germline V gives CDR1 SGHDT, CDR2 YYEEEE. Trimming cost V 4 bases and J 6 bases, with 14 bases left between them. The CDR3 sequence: CASSRVSFFEQYF. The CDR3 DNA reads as TGTGCCAGCAGCCGGGTCTCCTTTTTCGAGCAGTACTTC.

In DNA, the CDR3 is TGCAGTGCACCCCGACAGGGGAAGCAGTTCTTC. Protein product: CSAPRQGKQFF. The rearrangement links TRBV20-1 to TRBJ2-1; 8 bases line up with TRBD1. V was pared by 6 bases and J by 11 bases, with 6 bases of the junction left unmatched. Germline loops: CDR1 DFQATT, CDR2 SNEGSKA (reference sequence). The CDR3 runs to 11 residues.

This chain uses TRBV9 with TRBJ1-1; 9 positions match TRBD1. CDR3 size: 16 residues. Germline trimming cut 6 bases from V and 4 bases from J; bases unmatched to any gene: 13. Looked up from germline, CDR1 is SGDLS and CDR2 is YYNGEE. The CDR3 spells CASTYSRDRAGTEAFF. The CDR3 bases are TGTGCCAGCACCTATTCCCGGGACAGGGCCGGCACTGAAGCTTTCTTT. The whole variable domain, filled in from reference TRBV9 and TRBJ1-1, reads DSGVTQTPKHLITATGQRVTLRCSPRSGDLSVYWYQQSLDQGLQFLIQYYNGEERAKGNILERFSAQQFPDLHSELNLSSLELGDSALYFCASTYSRDRAGTEAFFGQGTRLTVV.

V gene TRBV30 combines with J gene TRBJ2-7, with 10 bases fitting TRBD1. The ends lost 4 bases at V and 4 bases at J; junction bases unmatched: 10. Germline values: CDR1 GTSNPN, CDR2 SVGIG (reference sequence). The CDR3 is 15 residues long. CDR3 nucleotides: TGTGCCTGGACCGAGACAGGGGGCGAGGGATACGAGCAGTACTTC. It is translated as CAWTETGGEGYEQYF.

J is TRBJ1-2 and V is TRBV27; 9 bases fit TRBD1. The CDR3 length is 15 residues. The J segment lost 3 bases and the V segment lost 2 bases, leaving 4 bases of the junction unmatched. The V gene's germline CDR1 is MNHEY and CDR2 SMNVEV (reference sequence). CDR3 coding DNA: TGTGCCAGCAGTTTACGGACAGGGGTGGACTATGGCTACACCTTC. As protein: CASSLRTGVDYGYTF.

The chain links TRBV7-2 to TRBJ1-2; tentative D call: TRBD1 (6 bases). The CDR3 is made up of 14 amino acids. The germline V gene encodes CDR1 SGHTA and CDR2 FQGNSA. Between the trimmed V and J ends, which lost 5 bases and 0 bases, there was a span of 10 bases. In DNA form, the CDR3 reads TGTGCCAGCAGCCCCGGGACAACTAACTATGGCTACACCTTC. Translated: CASSPGTTNYGYTF.

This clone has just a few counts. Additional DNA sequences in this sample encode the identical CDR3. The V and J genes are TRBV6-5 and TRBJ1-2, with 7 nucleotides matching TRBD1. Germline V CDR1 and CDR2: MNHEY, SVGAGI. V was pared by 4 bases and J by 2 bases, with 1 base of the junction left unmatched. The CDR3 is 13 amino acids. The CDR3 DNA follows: TGTGCCAGCAGTTTACAGGGGAACTATGGCTACACCTTC. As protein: CASSLQGNYGYTF.

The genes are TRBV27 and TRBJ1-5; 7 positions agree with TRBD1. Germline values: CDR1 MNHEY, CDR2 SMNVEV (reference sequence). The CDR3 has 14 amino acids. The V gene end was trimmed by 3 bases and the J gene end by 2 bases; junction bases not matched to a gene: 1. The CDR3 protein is CASSFTGGNQPQHF. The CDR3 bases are TGTGCCAGCAGTTTTACAGGGGGCAATCAGCCCCAGCATTTT.

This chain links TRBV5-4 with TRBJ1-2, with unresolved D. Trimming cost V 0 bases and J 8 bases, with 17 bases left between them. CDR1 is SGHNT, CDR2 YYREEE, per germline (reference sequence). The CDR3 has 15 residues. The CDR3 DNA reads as TGTGCCAGCAGCTTGGAGTCAGGTTTTATGACAGGCTACACCTTC. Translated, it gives CASSLESGFMTGYTF.

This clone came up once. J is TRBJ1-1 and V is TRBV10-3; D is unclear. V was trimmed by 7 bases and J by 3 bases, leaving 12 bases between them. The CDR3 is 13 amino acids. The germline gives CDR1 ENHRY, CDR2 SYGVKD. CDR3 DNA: TGTGCCATCACGGAAGAGGGCCACACTGAAGCTTTCTTT. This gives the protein CAITEEGHTEAFF.

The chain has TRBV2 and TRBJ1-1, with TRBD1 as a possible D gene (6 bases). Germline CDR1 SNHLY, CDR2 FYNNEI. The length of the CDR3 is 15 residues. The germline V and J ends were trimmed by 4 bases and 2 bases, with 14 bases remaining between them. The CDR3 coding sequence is TGTGCCAGCAGTGGACAGGCCCTCCCCAACACTGAAGCTTTCTTT. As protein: CASSGQALPNTEAFF.

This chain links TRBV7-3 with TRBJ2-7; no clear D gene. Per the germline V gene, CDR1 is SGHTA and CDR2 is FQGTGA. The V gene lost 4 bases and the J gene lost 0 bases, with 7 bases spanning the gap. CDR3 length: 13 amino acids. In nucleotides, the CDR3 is TGTGCCAGCAGCTCCGGTGGCTCCTACGAGCAGTACTTC. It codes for CASSSGGSYEQYF.

The CDR3 sequence: CASSPRTTSSTDTQYF. The DNA of the CDR3 is TGTGCCAGCAGCCCCCGGACTACCTCTAGCACAGATACGCAGTATTTT. This chain links TRBV11-2 with TRBJ2-3; the D gene is possibly TRBD2 (6 bases). This CDR3 has 16 residues. The germline gives CDR1 SGHAT, CDR2 FQNNGV. V lost 5 bases to trimming and J lost 0 bases, with 15 bases between them.

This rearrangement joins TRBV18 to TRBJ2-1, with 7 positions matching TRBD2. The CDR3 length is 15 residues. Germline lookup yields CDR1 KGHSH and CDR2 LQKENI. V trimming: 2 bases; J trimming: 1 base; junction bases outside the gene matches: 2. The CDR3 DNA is TGTGCCAGCTCACCAGGGGAGGGGTCCTACAATGAGCAGTTCTTC. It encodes CASSPGEGSYNEQFF.

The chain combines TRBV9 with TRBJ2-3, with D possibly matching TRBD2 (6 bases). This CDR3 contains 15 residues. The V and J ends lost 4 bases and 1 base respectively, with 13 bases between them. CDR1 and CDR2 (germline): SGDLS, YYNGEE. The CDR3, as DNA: TGTGCCAGCAGCTCGATTGGGACTCGCACAGATACGCAGTATTTT. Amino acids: CASSSIGTRTDTQYF. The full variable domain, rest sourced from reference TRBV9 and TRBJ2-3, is DSGVTQTPKHLITATGQRVTLRCSPRSGDLSVYWYQQSLDQGLQFLIQYYNGEERAKGNILERFSAQQFPDLHSELNLSSLELGDSALYFCASSSIGTRTDTQYFGPGTRLTVL.

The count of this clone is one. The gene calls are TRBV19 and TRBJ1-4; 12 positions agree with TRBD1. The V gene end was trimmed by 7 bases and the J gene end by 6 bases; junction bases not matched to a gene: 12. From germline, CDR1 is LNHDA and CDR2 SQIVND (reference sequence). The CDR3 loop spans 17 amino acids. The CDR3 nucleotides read TGTGCCAGTACCCGAGCGGGACAGGGGGCACCGCATGAAAAACTGTTTTTT. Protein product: CASTRAGQGAPHEKLFF.

The CDR3 DNA reads TGCGCCAGCAGTGAGTCGAGTGCCGGGGGTACGCAGTATTTT. It translates to CASSESSAGGTQYF. The chain is built from TRBV10-2 and TRBJ2-3, with D possibly matching TRBD2 (6 bases). V lost 0 bases and J lost 8, with 12 bases in between. The CDR3 spans 14 residues. From germline, CDR1 is WSHSY and CDR2 SAAADI.

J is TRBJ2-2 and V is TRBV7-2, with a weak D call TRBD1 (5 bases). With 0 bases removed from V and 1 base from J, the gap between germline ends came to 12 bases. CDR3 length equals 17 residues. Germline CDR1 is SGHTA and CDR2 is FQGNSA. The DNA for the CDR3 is TGTGCCAGCAGCTTAGCGGTAGGGCAGGGGAACACCGGGGAGCTGTTTTTT. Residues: CASSLAVGQGNTGELFF.